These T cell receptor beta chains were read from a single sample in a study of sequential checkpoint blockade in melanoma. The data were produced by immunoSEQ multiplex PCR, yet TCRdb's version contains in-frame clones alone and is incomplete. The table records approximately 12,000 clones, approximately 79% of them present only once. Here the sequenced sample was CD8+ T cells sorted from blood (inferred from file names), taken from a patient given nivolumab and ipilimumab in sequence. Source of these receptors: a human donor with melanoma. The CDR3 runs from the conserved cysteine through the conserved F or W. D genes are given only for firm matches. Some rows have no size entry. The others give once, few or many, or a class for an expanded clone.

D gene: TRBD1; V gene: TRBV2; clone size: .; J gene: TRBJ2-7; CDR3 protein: CASSDGDRGSYEQYF; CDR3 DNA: TGTGCCAGCAGTGACGGGGACAGGGGATCCTACGAGCAGTACTTC
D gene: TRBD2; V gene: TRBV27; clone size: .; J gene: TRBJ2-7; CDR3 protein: CASSLDEAGKGVGEQYF; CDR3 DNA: TGTGCCAGCAGTTTGGACGAAGCGGGGAAGGGAGTAGGCGAGCAGTACTTC
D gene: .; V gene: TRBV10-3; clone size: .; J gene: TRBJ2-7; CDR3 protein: CAISEGGKGHEQYF; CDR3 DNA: TGTGCCATCAGTGAGGGAGGTAAGGGCCACGAGCAGTACTTC
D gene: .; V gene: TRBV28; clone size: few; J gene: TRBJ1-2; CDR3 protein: CASSLYRDELNYGYTF; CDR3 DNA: TGTGCCAGCAGTTTATACAGGGATGAGTTGAACTATGGCTACACCTTC
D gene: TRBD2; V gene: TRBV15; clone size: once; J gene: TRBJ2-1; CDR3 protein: CATSRDLSSGSPSGEQFF; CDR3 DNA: TGTGCCACCAGCAGAGATTTGTCTAGCGGGAGCCCATCCGGTGAGCAGTTCTTC
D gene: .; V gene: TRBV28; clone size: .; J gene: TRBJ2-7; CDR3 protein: CASSFKNRDKGRQYF; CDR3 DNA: TGTGCCAGCAGTTTCAAAAACCGGGACAAGGGTAGGCAGTACTTC
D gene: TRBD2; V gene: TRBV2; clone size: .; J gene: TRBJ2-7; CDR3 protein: CASMSRAGGPYEQYF; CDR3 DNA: TGTGCCAGCATGTCTAGGGCGGGGGGGCCTTACGAGCAGTACTTC
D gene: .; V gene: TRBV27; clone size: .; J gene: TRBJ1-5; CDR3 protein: CASSLAGVNQPQHF; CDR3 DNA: TGTGCCAGTAGTTTGGCAGGGGTCAATCAGCCCCAGCATTTT
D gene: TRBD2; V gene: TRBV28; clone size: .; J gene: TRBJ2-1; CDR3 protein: CASSLRTSGGAYNEQFF; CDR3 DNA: TGTGCCAGCAGTTTACGGACTAGCGGGGGTGCCTACAATGAGCAGTTCTTC
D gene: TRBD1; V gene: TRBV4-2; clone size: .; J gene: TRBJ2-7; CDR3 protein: CASSQGTGYSYEQYF; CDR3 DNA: TGTGCCAGCAGCCAAGGGACAGGGTATTCCTACGAGCAGTACTTC
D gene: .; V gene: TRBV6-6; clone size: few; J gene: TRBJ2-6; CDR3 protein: CASSDDNSGANVLTF; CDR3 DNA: TGTGCCAGCAGTGACGACAACTCTGGGGCCAACGTCCTGACTTTC
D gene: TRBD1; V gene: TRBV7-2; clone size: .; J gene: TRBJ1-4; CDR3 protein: CASSLASGTGFEKLFF; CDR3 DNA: TGTGCCAGCAGCTTAGCTTCCGGGACAGGATTTGAAAAACTGTTTTTT
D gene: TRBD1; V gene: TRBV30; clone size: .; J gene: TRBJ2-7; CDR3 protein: CAWSVTGAEQYF; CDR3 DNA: TGTGCCTGGAGTGTGACAGGGGCCGAGCAGTACTTC
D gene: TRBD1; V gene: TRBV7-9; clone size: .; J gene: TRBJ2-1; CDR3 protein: CASSSGQGVLNEQFF; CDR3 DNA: TGTGCCAGCAGCTCGGGACAGGGGGTCCTGAATGAGCAGTTCTTC
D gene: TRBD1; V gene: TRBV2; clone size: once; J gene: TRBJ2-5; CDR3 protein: CASDTRQGFQETQYF; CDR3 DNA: TGTGCCAGCGACACCCGACAGGGCTTTCAAGAGACCCAGTACTTC
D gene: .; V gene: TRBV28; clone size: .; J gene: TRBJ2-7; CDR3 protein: CASSLLDTALSEQYF; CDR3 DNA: TGTGCCAGCAGTTTACTGGACACGGCCTTAAGCGAGCAGTACTTC
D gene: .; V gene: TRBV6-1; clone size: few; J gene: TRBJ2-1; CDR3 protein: CASTNGLGEYNEQFF; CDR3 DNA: TGTGCCAGTACCAATGGACTGGGAGAATACAATGAGCAGTTCTTC
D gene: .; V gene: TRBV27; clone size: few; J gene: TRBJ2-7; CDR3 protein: CASSLSGFVYEQYF; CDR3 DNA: TGTGCCAGCAGTTTAAGCGGGTTCGTCTACGAGCAGTACTTC
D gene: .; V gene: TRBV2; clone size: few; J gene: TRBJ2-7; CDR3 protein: CASKSTYEQYF; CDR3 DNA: TGTGCCAGCAAGAGTACCTACGAGCAGTACTTC
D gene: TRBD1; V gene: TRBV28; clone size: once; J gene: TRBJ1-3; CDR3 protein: CASRGGLSGNTIYF; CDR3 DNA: TGTGCCAGTAGAGGGGGCCTCTCTGGAAACACCATATATTTT
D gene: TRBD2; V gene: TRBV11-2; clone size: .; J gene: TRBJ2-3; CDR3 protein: CASSFSGSSTDTQYF; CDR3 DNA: TGTGCCAGCAGCTTTAGCGGGAGTTCGACAGATACGCAGTATTTT
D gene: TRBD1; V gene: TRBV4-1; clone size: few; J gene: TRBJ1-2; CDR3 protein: CASSLDPGQFYGYTF; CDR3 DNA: TGCGCCAGCAGCCTTGACCCGGGACAGTTCTATGGCTACACCTTC
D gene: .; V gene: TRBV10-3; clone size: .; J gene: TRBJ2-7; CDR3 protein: CAISESEGDEQYF; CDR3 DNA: TGTGCCATCAGTGAGTCGGAAGGGGACGAGCAGTACTTC
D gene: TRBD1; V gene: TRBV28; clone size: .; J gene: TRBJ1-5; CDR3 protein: CASSLSGPTGEELGQPQHF; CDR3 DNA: TGTGCCAGCAGTTTATCCGGACCGACAGGGGAGGAGTTAGGTCAGCCCCAGCATTTT
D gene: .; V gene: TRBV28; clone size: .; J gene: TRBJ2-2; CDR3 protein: CASSPGTTFTGELFF; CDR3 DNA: TGTGCCAGCAGTCCCGGGACAACATTTACCGGGGAGCTGTTTTTT
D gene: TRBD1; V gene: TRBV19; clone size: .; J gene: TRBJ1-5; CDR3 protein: CASSTPRDRGNEQPQHF; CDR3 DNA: TGTGCCAGTAGTACCCCAAGGGACAGGGGGAACGAACAGCCCCAGCATTTT
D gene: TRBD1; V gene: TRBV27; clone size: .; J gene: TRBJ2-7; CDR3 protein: CASSDNPGQGADEQYF; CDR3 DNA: TGTGCCAGCAGTGACAACCCGGGACAGGGGGCTGACGAGCAGTACTTC
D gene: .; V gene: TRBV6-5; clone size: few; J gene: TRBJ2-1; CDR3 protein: CASSMRGSSYNEQFF; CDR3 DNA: TGTGCCAGTTCTATGCGCGGAAGCTCCTACAATGAGCAGTTCTTC
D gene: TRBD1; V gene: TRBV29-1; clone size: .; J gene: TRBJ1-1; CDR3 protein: CSADTDRGAEAFF; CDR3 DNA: TGCAGCGCAGATACCGACAGGGGCGCTGAAGCTTTCTTT
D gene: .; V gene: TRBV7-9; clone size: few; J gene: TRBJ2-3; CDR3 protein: CASTLLQLGAQDTQYF; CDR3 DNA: TGTGCCAGCACACTATTACAGCTAGGGGCCCAAGATACGCAGTATTTT
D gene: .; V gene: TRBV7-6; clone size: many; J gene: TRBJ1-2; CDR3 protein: CASSLAQYGYTF; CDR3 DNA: TGTGCCAGCAGCTTAGCGCAGTATGGCTACACCTTC